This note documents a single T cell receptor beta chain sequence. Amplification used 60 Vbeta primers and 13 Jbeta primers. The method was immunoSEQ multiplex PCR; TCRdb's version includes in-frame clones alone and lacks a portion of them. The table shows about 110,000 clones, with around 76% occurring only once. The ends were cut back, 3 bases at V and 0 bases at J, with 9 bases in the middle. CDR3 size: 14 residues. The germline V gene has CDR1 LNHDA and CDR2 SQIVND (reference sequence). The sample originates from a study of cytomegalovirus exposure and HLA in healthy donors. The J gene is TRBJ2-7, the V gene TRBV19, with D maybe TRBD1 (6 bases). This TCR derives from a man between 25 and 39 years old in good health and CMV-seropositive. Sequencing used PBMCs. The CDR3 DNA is TGTGCCAGTAGTATGGTGACAGGCTCCTACGAGCAGTACTTC. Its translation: CASSMVTGSYEQYF.